The clone carrying this TCR beta chain appeared a few times. The V end was cut by 8 bases, the J end by 5 bases, with 18 bases between. Germline V gives CDR1 MGHRA, CDR2 YSYEKL. The CDR3 extends over 14 amino acids. As handled by the study authors: Scientists estimated how many nucleated cells there were by amplifying reference gene primers. Sequencing used immunoSEQ multiplex PCR; TCRdb keeps in-frame clones, though not all of them. V, J and clone size derive from that table, while D and trimming were established from the DNA sequence. The sample yields some 60,000 clones, around 82% seen once. The sample comes from a study of blood T cell repertoires in COVID-19. Study in general: Both acute and convalescent COVID-19 samples were obtained from the United States, Italy and Spain. From T cells, B-cell-depleted T cells, or PBMCs came the material, which was cDNA or gDNA.

Sequences were obtained from peripheral blood. V usage is TRBV4-1 and J usage is TRBJ1-2, with D possibly being TRBD1 (5 bases). This clonotype was obtained from a man in his sixties with acute or convalescent COVID-19. CDR3 region: CASSDIGKGYGYTF. In DNA, the CDR3 is TGCGCCAGCTCGGACATTGGAAAAGGATATGGCTACACCTTC.